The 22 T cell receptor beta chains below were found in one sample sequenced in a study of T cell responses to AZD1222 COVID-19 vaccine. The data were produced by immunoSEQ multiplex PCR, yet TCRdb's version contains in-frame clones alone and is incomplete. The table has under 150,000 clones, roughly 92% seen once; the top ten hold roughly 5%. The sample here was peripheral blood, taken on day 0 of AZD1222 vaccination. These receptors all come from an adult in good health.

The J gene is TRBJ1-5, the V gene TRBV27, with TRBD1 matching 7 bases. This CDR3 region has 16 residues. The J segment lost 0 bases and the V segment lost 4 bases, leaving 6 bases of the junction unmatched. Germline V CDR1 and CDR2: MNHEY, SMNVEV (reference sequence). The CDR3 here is CASSYGGQNSNQPQHF. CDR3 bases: TGTGCCAGCAGTTATGGGGGACAGAATAGCAATCAGCCCCAGCATTTT.

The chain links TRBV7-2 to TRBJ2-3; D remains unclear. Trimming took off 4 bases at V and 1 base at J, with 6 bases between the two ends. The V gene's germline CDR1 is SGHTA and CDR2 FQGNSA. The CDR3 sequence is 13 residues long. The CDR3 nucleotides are TGTGCCAGCAGCTACCGGGGCACAGATACGCAGTATTTT. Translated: CASSYRGTDTQYF.

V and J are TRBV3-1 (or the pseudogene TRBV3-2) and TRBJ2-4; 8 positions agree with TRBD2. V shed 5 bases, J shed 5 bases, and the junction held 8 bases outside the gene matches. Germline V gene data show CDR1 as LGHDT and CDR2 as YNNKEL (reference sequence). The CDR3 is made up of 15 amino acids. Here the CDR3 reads CASSYTPGRENIQYF. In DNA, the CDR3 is TGTGCCAGCAGCTATACACCCGGGAGGGAAAACATTCAGTACTTC.

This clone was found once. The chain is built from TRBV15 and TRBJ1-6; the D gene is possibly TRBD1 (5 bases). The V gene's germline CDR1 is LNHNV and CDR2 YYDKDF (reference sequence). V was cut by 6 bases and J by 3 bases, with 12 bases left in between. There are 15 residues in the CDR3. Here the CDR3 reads CATRDRDGYNSPLHF. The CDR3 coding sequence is TGTGCCACCAGAGACCGGGACGGCTATAATTCACCCCTCCACTTT.

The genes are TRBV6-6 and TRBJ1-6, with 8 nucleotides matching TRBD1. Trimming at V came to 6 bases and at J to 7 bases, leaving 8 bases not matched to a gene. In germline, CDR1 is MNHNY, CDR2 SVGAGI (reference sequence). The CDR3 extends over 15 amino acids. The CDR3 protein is CASRTGEKPNSPLHF. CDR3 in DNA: TGTGCCAGCAGGACAGGGGAAAAACCCAATTCACCCCTCCACTTT.

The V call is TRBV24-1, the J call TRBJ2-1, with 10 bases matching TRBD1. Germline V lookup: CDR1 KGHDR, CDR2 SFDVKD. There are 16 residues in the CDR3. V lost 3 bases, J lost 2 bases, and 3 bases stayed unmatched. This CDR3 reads CATSDTGTGAYNEQFF. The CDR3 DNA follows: TGTGCCACCAGTGATACCGGGACAGGGGCCTACAATGAGCAGTTCTTC.

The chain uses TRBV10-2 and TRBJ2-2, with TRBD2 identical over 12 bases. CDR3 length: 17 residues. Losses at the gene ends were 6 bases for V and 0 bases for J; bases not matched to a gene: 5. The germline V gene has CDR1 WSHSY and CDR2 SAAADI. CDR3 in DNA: TGCGCCAGCAGCCACGGACTAGCGGGGCCGAACACCGGGGAGCTGTTTTTT. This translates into CASSHGLAGPNTGELFF.

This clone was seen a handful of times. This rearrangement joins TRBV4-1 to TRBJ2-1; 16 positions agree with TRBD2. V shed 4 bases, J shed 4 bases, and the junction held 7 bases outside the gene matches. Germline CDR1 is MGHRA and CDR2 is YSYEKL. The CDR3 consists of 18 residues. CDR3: CASSPGLAGGKKYNEQFF. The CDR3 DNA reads TGCGCCAGCAGCCCGGGACTAGCGGGAGGGAAAAAATACAATGAGCAGTTCTTC.

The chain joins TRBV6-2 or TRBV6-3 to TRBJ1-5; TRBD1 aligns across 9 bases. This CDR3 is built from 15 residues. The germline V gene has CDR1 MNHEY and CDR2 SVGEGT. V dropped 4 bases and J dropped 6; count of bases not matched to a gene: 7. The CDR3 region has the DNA TGTGCCAGCAGTTGGGACAGGGCCCCAGGTCAGCCCCAGCATTTT. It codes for CASSWDRAPGQPQHF.

The CDR3 protein is CASSQGQGFNQPQHF. The CDR3 region has the DNA TGTGCCAGCAGCCAAGGTCAGGGTTTCAATCAGCCCCAGCATTTT. The chain combines TRBV3-1 (or the pseudogene TRBV3-2) with TRBJ1-5; maybe TRBD1 (5 bases). Trimming cost V 1 base and J 3 bases, with 10 bases left between them. Germline loops: CDR1 LGHDT, CDR2 YNNKEL (reference sequence). There are 15 residues in the CDR3.

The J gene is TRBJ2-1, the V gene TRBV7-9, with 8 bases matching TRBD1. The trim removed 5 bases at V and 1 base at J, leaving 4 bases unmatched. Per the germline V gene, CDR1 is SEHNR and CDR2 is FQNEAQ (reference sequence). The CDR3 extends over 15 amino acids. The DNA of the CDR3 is TGTGCCAGCAGCCCCGGACAGGGATCCTACAATGAGCAGTTCTTC. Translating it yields CASSPGQGSYNEQFF.

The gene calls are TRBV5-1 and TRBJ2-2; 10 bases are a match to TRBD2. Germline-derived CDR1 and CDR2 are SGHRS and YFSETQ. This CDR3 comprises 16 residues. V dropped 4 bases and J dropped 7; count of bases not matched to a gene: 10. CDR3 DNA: TGCGCCAGCAGCGCAAGCGGGAGGGCCAGAGACGGGGAGCTGTTTTTT. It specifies CASSASGRARDGELFF.

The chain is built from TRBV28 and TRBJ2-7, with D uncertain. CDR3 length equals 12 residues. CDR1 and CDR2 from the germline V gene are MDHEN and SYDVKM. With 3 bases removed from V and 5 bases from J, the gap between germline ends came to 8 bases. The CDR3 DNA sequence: TGTGCCAGCAGTTTGCCTTTCGACGAGCAGTACTTC. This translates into CASSLPFDEQYF.

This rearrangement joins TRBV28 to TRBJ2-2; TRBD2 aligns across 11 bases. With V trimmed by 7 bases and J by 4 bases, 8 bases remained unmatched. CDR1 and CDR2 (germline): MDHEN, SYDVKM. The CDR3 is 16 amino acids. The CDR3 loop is CASTLGLAGLTGELFF. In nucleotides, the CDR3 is TGTGCCAGCACCCTTGGACTAGCGGGTCTCACCGGGGAGCTGTTTTTT.

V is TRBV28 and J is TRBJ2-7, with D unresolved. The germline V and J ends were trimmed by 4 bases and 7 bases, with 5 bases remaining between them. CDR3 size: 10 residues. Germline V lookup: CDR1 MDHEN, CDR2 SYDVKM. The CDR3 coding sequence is TGTGCCAGCAGTTCCCTAGAGCAGTACTTC. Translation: CASSSLEQYF. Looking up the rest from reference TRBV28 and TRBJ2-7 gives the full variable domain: DVKVTQSSRYLVKRTGEKVFLECVQDMDHENMFWYRQDPGLGLRLIYFSYDVKMKEKGDIPEGYSVSREKKERFSLILESASTNQTSMYLCASSSLEQYFGPGTRLTVT.

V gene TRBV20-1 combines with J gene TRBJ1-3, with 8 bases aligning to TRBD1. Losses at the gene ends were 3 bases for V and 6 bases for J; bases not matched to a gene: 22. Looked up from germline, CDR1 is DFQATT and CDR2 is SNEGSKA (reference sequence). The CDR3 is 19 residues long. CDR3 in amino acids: CSASDLDRGDYVGENTIYF. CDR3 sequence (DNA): TGCAGTGCTAGTGACCTCGACAGGGGTGATTACGTTGGTGAAAACACCATATATTTT.

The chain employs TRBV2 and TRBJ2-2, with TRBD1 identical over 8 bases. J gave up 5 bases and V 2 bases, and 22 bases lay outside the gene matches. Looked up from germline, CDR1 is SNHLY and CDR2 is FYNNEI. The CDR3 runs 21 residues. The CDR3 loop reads CASSEPFRPLPGQDDTGELFF. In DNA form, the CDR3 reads TGTGCCAGCAGTGAACCCTTTCGCCCACTTCCGGGACAGGATGATACCGGGGAGCTGTTTTTT.

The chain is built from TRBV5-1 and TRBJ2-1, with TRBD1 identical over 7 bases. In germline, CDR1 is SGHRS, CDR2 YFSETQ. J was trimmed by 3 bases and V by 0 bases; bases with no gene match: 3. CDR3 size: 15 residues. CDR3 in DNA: TGCGCCAGCAGCTTGGCGGGACAGAACTACAATGAGCAGTTCTTC. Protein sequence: CASSLAGQNYNEQFF.

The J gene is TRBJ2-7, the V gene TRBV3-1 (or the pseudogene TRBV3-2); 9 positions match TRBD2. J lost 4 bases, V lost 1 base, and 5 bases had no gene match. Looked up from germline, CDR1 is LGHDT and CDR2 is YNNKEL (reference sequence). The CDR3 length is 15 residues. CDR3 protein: CASSQGGSGGYEQYF. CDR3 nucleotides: TGTGCCAGCAGCCAAGGTGGTAGCGGGGGATACGAGCAGTACTTC.

The CDR3 region is CASSLGQQETQYF. The CDR3 bases are TGTGCCAGCAGCTTAGGACAGCAAGAGACCCAGTACTTC. The rearrangement links TRBV11-2 to TRBJ2-5, with a possible D match to TRBD1 (5 bases). The CDR3 spans 13 residues. Looked up from germline, CDR1 is SGHAT and CDR2 is FQNNGV. V lost 1 base and J 2 bases, leaving 5 bases between the germline ends.

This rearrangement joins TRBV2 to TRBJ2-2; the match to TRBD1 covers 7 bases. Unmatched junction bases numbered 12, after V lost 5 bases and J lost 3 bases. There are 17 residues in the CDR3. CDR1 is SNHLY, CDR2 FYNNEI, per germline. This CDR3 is CASSQTTGASDTGELFF. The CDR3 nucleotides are TGTGCCAGCAGTCAAACCACAGGGGCGTCGGACACCGGGGAGCTGTTTTTT.

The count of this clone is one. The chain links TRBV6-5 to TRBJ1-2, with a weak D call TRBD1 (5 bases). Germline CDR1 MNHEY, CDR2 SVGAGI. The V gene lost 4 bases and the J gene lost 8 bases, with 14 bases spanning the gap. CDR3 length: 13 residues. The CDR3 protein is CASSSLGGVGYTF. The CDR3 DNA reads TGTGCCAGCAGTTCGCTTGGGGGGGTAGGCTACACCTTC.